A single sample gave rise to the 8 T cell receptor beta chains below, sequenced in a study of vaccination effects on CD4 cells after COVID-19. ViraFEST used viral peptide pools to expand antigen-specific CD4+ T cells before sequencing. A roughly 11-day culture period preceded the isolation of CD4+ T cells. Participants were given two doses of BNT162b2 or mRNA-1273 vaccine. Only in-frame clones appear in the TCRdb table, and some are missing; sequencing was by immunoSEQ multiplex PCR. This sample has about 72,000 clones, with approximately 82% found just once. The antigens of these receptors remain unknown. The material sequenced was CD4+ T cells from PBMCs cultured with HCoV-229E spike peptides, taken after COVID-19 vaccination. The receptor source for this set is a human donor who received a COVID-19 vaccine.

The V and J genes are TRBV2 and TRBJ2-2; D is uncertain. The V end lost 6 bases, the J end lost 4 bases, and 12 bases lay between the germline ends. This CDR3 has 14 residues. Germline CDR1 and CDR2: SNHLY and FYNNEI. DNA for the CDR3: TGTGCCAGCAGGGTGGAAGGGTCCACCGGGGAGCTGTTTTTT. Translation gives CASRVEGSTGELFF.

The chain is built from TRBV2 and TRBJ2-2; unclear D gene. Germline V gene data show CDR1 as SNHLY and CDR2 as FYNNEI. The CDR3 consists of 14 residues. Trimming took off 4 bases at V and 5 bases at J, with 11 bases between the two ends. The CDR3 nucleotides are TGTGCCAGCAGTGCCCGGTGGGAAACCGGGGAGCTGTTTTTT. Translation gives CASSARWETGELFF. The full variable domain, rest sourced from reference TRBV2 and TRBJ2-2, is EPEVTQTPSHQVTQMGQEVILRCVPISNHLYFYWYRQILGQKVEFLVSFYNNEISEKSEIFDDQFSVERPDGSNFTLKIRSTKLEDSAMYFCASSARWETGELFFGEGSRLTVL.

The chain is built from TRBV19 and TRBJ2-6; D possibly matches TRBD1 or TRBD2 (6 bases each). Germline CDR1 and CDR2: LNHDA and SQIVND (reference sequence). The V gene lost 4 bases and the J gene lost 1 base, with 14 bases spanning the gap. The CDR3 runs 17 residues. In nucleotides, the CDR3 is TGTGCCAGTAGTAACCCGGGGGCGCCATCTGGGGCCAACGTCCTGACTTTC. This sequence encodes CASSNPGAPSGANVLTF.

This clone was observed once. The genes are TRBV27 and TRBJ1-5, with 7 bases aligning to TRBD1. Germline CDR1 MNHEY, CDR2 SMNVEV (reference sequence). CDR3 size: 12 residues. V lost 6 bases and J lost 4; bases outside the gene matches: 0. CDR3 DNA: TGTGCCAGCAGGACAGGGAATCAGCCCCAGCATTTT. It codes for CASRTGNQPQHF.

The chain links TRBV6-4 to TRBJ1-5; D is unclear. Germline CDR1 is MRHNA and CDR2 is SNTAGT. CDR3 size: 15 residues. V lost 7 bases to trimming and J lost 0 bases, with 13 bases between them. CDR3 sequence: CASTPGSYSNQPQHF. CDR3 nucleotides: TGTGCCAGCACACCAGGATCCTATAGCAATCAGCCCCAGCATTTT.

The rearrangement joins TRBV27 to TRBJ1-4, with D unresolved. Per the germline V gene, CDR1 is MNHEY and CDR2 is SMNVEV (reference sequence). This CDR3 is built from 15 residues. Deletions cut 5 bases from V and 0 bases from J, with 10 bases between. This chain's CDR3 is CASSPGYATNEKLFF. CDR3 coding DNA: TGTGCCAGCAGTCCTGGCTACGCAACTAATGAAAAACTGTTTTTT.

This clone was found once. The V gene is TRBV4-2, the J gene TRBJ1-1, with TRBD1 identical over 9 bases. CDR1 is LGHNA and CDR2 is YNFKEQ in the germline V gene. The CDR3 covers 18 residues. The ends lost 0 bases at V and 1 base at J; junction bases unmatched: 9. The CDR3 DNA follows: TGTGCCAGCAGCCAAGATTGGGGGACAGGGACCGAGAACACTGAAGCTTTCTTT. Protein product: CASSQDWGTGTENTEAFF.

The chain carries TRBV6-6 and TRBJ1-2; D gene ambiguous. CDR3 length equals 12 residues. Trimming pared 4 bases from V and 8 bases from J, leaving 11 bases between. Germline CDR1 MNHNY, CDR2 SVGAGI (reference sequence). The DNA for the CDR3 is TGTGCCAGCAGTTCCGGGAGTAGGGGCTACACCTTC. Translated: CASSSGSRGYTF.